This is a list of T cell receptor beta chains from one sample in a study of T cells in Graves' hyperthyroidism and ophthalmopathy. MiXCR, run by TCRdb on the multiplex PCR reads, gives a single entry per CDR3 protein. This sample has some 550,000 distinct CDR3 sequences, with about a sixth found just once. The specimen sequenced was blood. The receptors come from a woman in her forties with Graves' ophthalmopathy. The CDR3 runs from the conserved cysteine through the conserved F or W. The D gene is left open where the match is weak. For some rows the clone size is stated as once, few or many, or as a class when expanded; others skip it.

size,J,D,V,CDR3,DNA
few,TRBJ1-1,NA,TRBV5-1,CASSFDTDTEAFF,TGCGCCAGCAGCTTCGACACCGACACTGAAGCTTTCTTT
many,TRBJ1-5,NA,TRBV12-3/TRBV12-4,CASSGDGNVNQPQHF,TGTGCCAGCAGTGGTGACGGGAATGTCAATCAGCCCCAGCATTTT
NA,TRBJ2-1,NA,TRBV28,CASSLYSGEQFF,TGTGCCAGCAGTTTATATTCGGGTGAGCAGTTCTTC
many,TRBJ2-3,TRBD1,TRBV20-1,CSARQGARTDTQYF,TGCAGTGCTAGGCAGGGGGCCCGCACAGATACGCAGTATTTT
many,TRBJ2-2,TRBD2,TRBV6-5,CASSYSGGGSTGELFF,TGTGCCAGCAGTTACTCTGGGGGGGGGAGCACCGGGGAGCTGTTTTTT
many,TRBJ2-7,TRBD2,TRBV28,CASSWVSGTSYEQYF,TGTGCCAGCAGTTGGGTTAGCGGGACGTCCTACGAGCAGTACTTC
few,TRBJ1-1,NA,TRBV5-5,CASSLHGQPDTEAFF,TGTGCCAGCAGCTTGCATGGCCAGCCCGACACTGAAGCTTTCTTT
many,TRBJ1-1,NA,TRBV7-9,CASSAFKNTEAFF,TGTGCCAGCAGCGCTTTCAAGAACACTGAAGCTTTCTTT
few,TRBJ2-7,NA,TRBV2,CASSGPLYEQYF,TGTGCCAGCAGTGGCCCCCTGTACGAGCAGTACTTC
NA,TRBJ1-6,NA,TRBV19,CASRTPGGGGSPLHF,TGTGCCAGTAGAACCCCTGGAGGGGGTGGTTCACCCCTCCACTTT
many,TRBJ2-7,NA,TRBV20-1,CSARENRISYEQYF,TGCAGTGCTAGAGAGAACAGGATTTCCTACGAGCAGTACTTC
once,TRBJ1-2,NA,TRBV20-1,CSARAPSPLGYGYTF,TGCAGTGCTAGAGCCCCGAGCCCTCTGGGCTATGGCTACACCTTC
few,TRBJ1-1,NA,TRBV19,CATKAAMNTEAFF,TGTGCCACCAAGGCGGCGATGAACACTGAAGCTTTCTTT
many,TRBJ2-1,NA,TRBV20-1,CSARTGSSYNEQFF,TGCAGTGCTAGAACGGGAAGCTCCTACAATGAGCAGTTCTTC
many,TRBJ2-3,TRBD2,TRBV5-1,CASSLVPGLAGVDTQYF,TGCGCCAGCAGCTTGGTTCCGGGACTAGCGGGAGTGGATACGCAGTATTTT
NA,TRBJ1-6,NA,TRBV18,CASSLEVKAVNSPLHF,TGTGCCAGCTCACTAGAGGTCAAGGCCGTTAATTCACCCCTCCACTTT
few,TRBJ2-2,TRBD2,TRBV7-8,CASSLRVAGGGELFF,TGTGCCAGCAGCTTAAGGGTAGCGGGAGGTGGGGAGCTGTTTTTT
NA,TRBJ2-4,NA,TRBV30,CAWSGVWTKKNIQYF,TGTGCCTGGAGTGGCGTCTGGACAAAGAAAAACATTCAGTACTTC
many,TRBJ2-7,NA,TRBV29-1,CSVVVGGTEPIREQYF,TGCAGCGTTGTAGTCGGGGGTACGGAACCGATACGCGAGCAGTACTTC
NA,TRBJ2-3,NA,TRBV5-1,CASSLRGSVTDTQYF,TGCGCCAGCAGCTTGCGGGGCAGCGTCACAGATACGCAGTATTTT
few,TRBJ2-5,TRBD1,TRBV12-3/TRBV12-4,CASSWGRGTETQYF,TGTGCCAGCAGTTGGGGCAGGGGGACAGAGACCCAGTACTTC
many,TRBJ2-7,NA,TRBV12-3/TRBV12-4,CASSSQGILSYEQYF,TGTGCCAGCAGCTCCCAGGGAATCCTCTCCTACGAGCAGTACTTC
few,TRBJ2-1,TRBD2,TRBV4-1,CASSQPVSGRHLEQFF,TGCGCCAGCAGCCAACCGGTTAGCGGGAGGCATCTTGAGCAGTTCTTC
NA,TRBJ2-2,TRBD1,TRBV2,CAGRTGVNTGELFF,TGTGCCGGCAGGACAGGGGTGAACACCGGGGAGCTGTTTTTT
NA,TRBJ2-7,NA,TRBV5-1,CASSLSPGEQYF,TGCGCCAGCAGCTTGTCTCCGGGGGAGCAGTACTTC
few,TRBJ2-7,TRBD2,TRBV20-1,CSAILLAGWSREQYF,TGCAGTGCCATACTTTTAGCGGGTTGGTCGCGCGAGCAGTACTTC
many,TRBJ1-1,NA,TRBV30,CAWSWLAGTEAFF,TGTGCCTGGAGTTGGTTAGCGGGTACTGAAGCTTTCTTT
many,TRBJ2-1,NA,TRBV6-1,CASSRYEKTAYNEQFF,TGTGCCAGCAGTCGATATGAAAAGACAGCCTACAATGAGCAGTTCTTC
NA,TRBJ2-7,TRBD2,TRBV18,CASSQTSGSEQYF,TGTGCCAGCTCACAGACTAGCGGGAGCGAGCAGTACTTC
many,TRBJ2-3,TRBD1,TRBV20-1,CSAPGQSSTDTQYF,TGCAGTGCCCCGGGACAGTCTAGCACAGATACGCAGTATTTT
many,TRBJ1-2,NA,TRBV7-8,CASSFTRDYGYTF,TGTGCCAGCAGCTTCACCAGGGACTATGGCTACACCTTC
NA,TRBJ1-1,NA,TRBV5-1,CASSSGGTLNTEAFF,TGCGCCAGCAGCTCCGGGGGTACCCTGAACACTGAAGCTTTCTTT
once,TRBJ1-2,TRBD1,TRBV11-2,CATNDRGQGYGYTF,TGTGCCACAAATGACAGGGGGCAGGGCTATGGCTACACCTTC
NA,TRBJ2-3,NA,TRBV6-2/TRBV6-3,CASRVKDTQYF,TGTGCCAGCAGGGTCAAAGATACGCAGTATTTT
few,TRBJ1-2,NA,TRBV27,CASSSGGAGRGGYTF,TGTGCCAGCAGTTCCGGGGGAGCAGGGCGGGGAGGCTACACCTTC
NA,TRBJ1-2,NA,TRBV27,CASSPGGPRHGYTF,TGTGCCAGCAGTCCCGGTGGTCCTAGGCATGGCTACACCTTC
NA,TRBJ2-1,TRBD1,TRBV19,CASSMDRGINEQFF,TGTGCCAGTAGTATGGACAGGGGGATAAATGAGCAGTTCTTC
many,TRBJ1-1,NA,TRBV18,CASSPFPDPNTEAFF,TGTGCCAGCTCACCTTTCCCGGACCCGAACACTGAAGCTTTCTTT
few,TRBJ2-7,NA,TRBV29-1,CSAARGPNSYEQYF,TGCAGCGCCGCCCGCGGGCCGAACTCCTACGAGCAGTACTTC
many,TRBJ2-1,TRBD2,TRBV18,CASSPPSGRDNEQFF,TGTGCCAGCTCACCTCCTAGCGGGAGGGACAATGAGCAGTTCTTC
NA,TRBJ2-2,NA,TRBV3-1,CASSQAAWSTGELFF,TGTGCCAGCAGCCAAGCTGCATGGAGCACCGGGGAGCTGTTTTTT
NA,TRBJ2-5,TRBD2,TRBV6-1,CASRSGTSGNQETQYF,TGTGCCAGCAGATCCGGGACTAGCGGGAATCAAGAGACCCAGTACTTC
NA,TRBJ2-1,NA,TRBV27,CASSSLPLWFNEQFF,TGTGCCAGCAGTTCCTTACCCTTATGGTTCAATGAGCAGTTCTTC
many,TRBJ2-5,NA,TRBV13,CASSPARRETQYF,TGTGCCAGCAGCCCGGCCCGGCGAGAGACCCAGTACTTC
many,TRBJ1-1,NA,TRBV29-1,CSVVRRLNTEAFF,TGCAGCGTCGTTCGCAGGTTGAACACTGAAGCTTTCTTT
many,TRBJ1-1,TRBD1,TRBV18,CASSRQGVNTEAFF,TGTGCCAGCTCACGGCAGGGGGTGAACACTGAAGCTTTCTTT
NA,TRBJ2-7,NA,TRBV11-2,CASRTSGIAYEQYF,TGTGCCAGCAGGACTTCAGGAATTGCGTACGAGCAGTACTTC